The clone carrying this T cell receptor (beta chain) was observed many times. These data originate in a study of Ad26.COV2.S vaccination and SARS-CoV-2 variants. Profiled with immunoSEQ multiplex PCR; TCRdb holds only in-frame clones, not every one. There are around 400,000 clones in the sample; more than 80% occur only once, and 10% to 15% lies in the top ten. Treatment of the sample: roughly 20 received Ad26.COV2.S at low or high dose, single or two shots; five or six received placebo; per-sample allocation not given. Samples were taken on day 63 after the first vaccine or placebo injection. The germline V and J ends were trimmed by 3 bases and 1 base, with 13 bases remaining between them. CDR1 is MNHNS and CDR2 is SASEGT in the germline V gene. There are 15 residues in the CDR3.

Sample: peripheral blood, taken in a trial of Ad26.COV2.S vaccine versus placebo. The sequence came from a person aged 18-60 years who received the Ad26.COV2.S COVID-19 vaccine or a placebo. This chain connects TRBV6-1 to TRBJ2-7, with D possibly being TRBD1 (5 bases). This chain's CDR3 is CASSEGQGSSYEQYF. The CDR3 DNA is TGTGCCAGCAGTGAGGGCCAGGGTTCTTCCTACGAGCAGTACTTC.